This T cell receptor beta chain was observed in a study of cytomegalovirus exposure and HLA in healthy donors (dated by TCRdb to about 2017). In terms of the full investigation: In an earlier analysis of fewer than 750 of the donors, about 270 Gb of sequence data and 117 million unique TCR beta sequences from about 179 million T cells were reported. A later analysis re-examined previously published TCR beta repertoires from just over 650 donors and added high-resolution HLA genotyping to investigate patterns of TCR occurrence. Along with the roughly 710-subject first cohort, a separate validation cohort of some 130 different subjects was used. The number of typed donors differed by locus: about 620-630 for A, B, C, DRB1 and DQB1; 500 to 550 for DQA1; 606 for DPA1; and around 490 for DPB1. In a later genetic analysis, genome-wide SNP genotypes for about 65% of the roughly 700 donors were used, and that subset was treated as a discovery cohort. The aim of the study was to test whether cataloging public T cell receptors could identify signatures of past pathogen exposure. The genetic ancestry cluster associated with self-reported Caucasian donors included 80% to 90% of the 300 to 450 genotyped donors. Roughly five DR-DQ haplotypes were handled as single units for association and clustering because linkage in the cohort was strong. To decide whether each TCR beta V gene segment behaved as functional or pseudogenic, an earlier analysis of fewer than 750 of the donors relied on high-throughput TCR beta sequencing. About 300 gigabases of sequencing data and some 85 million unique TCR sequences were included in an early release covering under 650 HLA-typed donors. Rather than drawing on any new phenotypic data, the later analysis identified candidate immune exposures from TCR beta sequences and the way those sequences occurred across donors. Every discovery cohort repertoire had been produced on one sequencing platform. Donor age, sex, ethnicity and CMV serostatus were compiled together with the repertoire data. Among roughly 370 genotyped donors of the cohort, an average of around 240,000 unique TCR beta nucleotide sequences were sequenced per donor, roughly 20% of them non-productive. HLA typing covered class I and class II loci at four-digit resolution. The study combined high-throughput TCR immunosequencing, statistical association of individual TCRs with disease status, and machine learning to predict cytomegalovirus infection status. The study profiled the T cell repertoires of under 700 subjects by immunosequencing and related them to cytomegalovirus serostatus. Overall study outcomes, separate from this receptor: In an earlier analysis of fewer than 700 of the donors, most TCR beta V segments appeared in productive rearrangements about 87% or about 30% of the time, broadly matching IMGT annotations. Linkage disequilibrium might explain the correlated functional status among segregating V segments, but an unknown experimental factor could not be excluded. In vitro tests confirmed that a few of the cytomegalovirus-associated TCR beta chains recognize cytomegalovirus antigens. In a later genetic analysis, a missense DCLRE1C variant was associated with V-gene and J-gene trimming of TCR beta chains, and the association was replicated in an independent cohort. It was suggested by the authors that the approach could potentially be generalized to other disease states and immunological phenotypes. In this cohort, only TCR beta chains were sequenced, and detectable features were limited by the absence of alpha or paired-chain data. Several of the top co-occurrence clusters appeared to be linked to parvovirus B19, influenza, CMV and Epstein-Barr virus, according to a later analysis. A group of highly shared sequence variants was considered likely to be a technical artifact of the sequencing pipeline. Most CMV-associated TCR beta chains appeared to be HLA-restricted in a later analysis, and the HLA associations seemed to be driven largely by CMV exposure. Immune exposure information for the cohort was limited to CMV serostatus. A further reported finding was that TCR beta sequences accurately predicted the HLA-A and HLA-B alleles for most subjects in the first cohort. A later analysis found that HLA-associated TCR beta chains were more clonally expanded and had lower generation probabilities than equally common non-associated chains. The study gave a list of about 160 TCR beta chains associated with cytomegalovirus. Because HLA typing was missing for some donors at each locus, association tests included only the typed subset. A later genetic analysis reported fewer N-insertions in productive TCRs among donors in an Asian-associated ancestry cluster than the roughly 690-donor mean. The 87-base-pair reads could not distinguish some IMGT-functional V segments, including TRBV6-2 and TRBV6-3, so those segments were excluded. According to a later analysis, TCR association rates differed among HLA loci, with DRB1 alleles showing the most associated TCRs and HLA-C alleles showing the fewest. Most TCR sequences were observed very rarely across donors, whereas some public TCRs were present in many individuals. When HLA alleles, especially DR and DQ, strongly co-occurred, TCR associations were difficult to assign to individual alleles. The classifier was reported to diagnose cytomegalovirus status with high specificity and sensitivity in both the original cohort and the validation cohort. The presence/absence analyses assumed that sequencing depth was roughly uniform across donors, and that assumption may not be true. Because counts were too low, 15 to 20 rarely observed V segments, including chromosome 9 orphons, were left out of the earlier analysis of about 620 of the donors. At a false discovery rate of 0.05, a later analysis linked approximately 18,000 TCR beta sequences to specific HLA alleles.

Library creation used the immunoSEQ multiplex PCR assay. For the multiplex PCR, a mixture combining 60 forward primers for TCR Vbeta segments and 13 reverse primers for TCR Jbeta segments was used. The CDR3 region of rearranged TCR beta genes was amplified from genomic DNA with a multiplex PCR assay. Amplified TCR beta libraries were sequenced as 87-base-pair reads on the Illumina HiSeq System. The study's processing was this. In a later analysis, around 80 million unique TCR beta chains were counted across the 500 to 850 repertoires, and approximately 11 million of these chains were shared by at least two donors. To remove PCR and sequencing errors, raw reads were error-corrected and collapsed into unique sequences using a nearest-neighbor algorithm that merged closely related sequences. CDR3 sequences were aligned to IMGT reference sequences to assign V, D and J gene segments. For a sequence to be retained, a match of at least six nucleotides was required to both a V gene segment and a J gene segment. A rearrangement counted as productive if the CDR3 had no stop codons and remained in frame with V and J, and every other rearrangement counted as non-productive. Following IMGT convention, CDR3 was defined as the stretch from the second conserved V-encoded cysteine to the conserved J-encoded phenylalanine. The earlier analysis of 500 to 650 of the donors excluded any sequence lacking an unambiguous match to a single V gene segment. In an earlier analysis of some 590 of the donors, a V segment was called functional when productive rearrangements were above 56.7%, and segregating when the standard deviation between donors exceeded 5%. A statistical classification framework was built to diagnose cytomegalovirus status from the catalog of TCR beta chain sequences. A later analysis assigned V and J genes by comparing TCR nucleotide sequences with IMGT/GENE-DB human TR gene sequences. A later analysis assigned CDR3 sequences and most-parsimonious VDJ recombination scenarios with the TCRdist pipeline. In a later analysis, each TCR beta chain was defined by its CDR3 amino acid sequence together with its V-gene family, and reads lacking a unique V-gene family were excluded. As a way to deal with suspected cross-contamination and a sequencing artifact, a later analysis dropped more than 500 nucleotide sequences that were highly shared and had low generation probability. For each public chain, a later analysis derived a clonal expansion index from normalized ranks of inferred template counts within each repertoire. In a later analysis, generation probabilities were computed with a VDJ recombination model fitted to out-of-frame rearrangements, and the resulting probabilities were checked against IGoR. In a later analysis, TCR-TCR, TCR-HLA and TCR-CMV co-occurrence was scored with hypergeometric tests, and a repertoire-size bias correction was applied to TCR pairs. In a later analysis, false discovery rates were estimated by permuting HLA or CMV assignments 20 times. In a later analysis, co-occurring TCRs were grouped with DBSCAN, and TCRdist sequence similarity was added when clustering was performed within HLA-allele-positive subsets. Co-occurrence clustering excluded repertoires with fewer than 30,000 or more than 120,000 public chains, plus five with anomalous nucleotide sharing. TCRdb carries this immuneACCESS record with in-frame sequences only. Its versions omit some clonotypes, under half of them owing to an unresolved V gene in the studies checked, with the rest unexplained. Clone size and the V and J calls come from that table; the DNA yielded D and trimming. The sample profile shows 150,000 to 200,000 clones; 75% to 85% of them were found once. The top ten hold about 2% of the sample.

CDR1 MDHEN and CDR2 SYDVKM are derived from the germline V gene. From cysteine to phenylalanine, the CDR3 is 17 amino acids long. Of all the DNA, just the CDR3 is kept, 51 bases in frame from base 1. Points on this clone: No antigen is known for it. The junction shows a germline mismatch at one end, possibly a read error.

In total, roughly 710 healthy bone marrow donors made up the cohort. At the time of sampling, all cohort members were nominally healthy, though unrecorded immune exposures were likely present. The donor was CMV seronegative and belonged to the group of over 350 seronegative cohort members. A peripheral blood sample was collected from each donor, and TCR beta sequencing was performed on peripheral blood mononuclear cells. The Qiagen DNeasy Blood Extraction Kit was used to extract genomic DNA from the blood cell samples. The source material was PBMCs. This TCR came from a woman aged 45-65 years in good health and CMV-seronegative. The V and J segments used are TRBV28 and TRBJ1-5; 9 bases in between match TRBD1. In nucleotide form, the sequence is TGTGCCAGCAGTTCCCCCTCCGGACAGGGGAGCAATCAGCCCCAGAATTTT. Translation gives CASSSPSGQGSNQPQNF.